This T cell receptor (beta chain) was identified during a study of blood T cell repertoires in COVID-19. Background on the study: Researchers got acute and convalescent COVID-19 samples from the United States, Italy and Spain.

Germline lookup yields CDR1 KGHDR and CDR2 SFDVKD. V was cut by 7 bases and J by 4 bases, with 15 bases left in between. The CDR3 sequence is 14 residues long. Per the study methods: Estimated nucleated cell counts came from reference gene primer amplification. Here immunoSEQ multiplex PCR was the method, and the copy in TCRdb shows in-frame clones only, minus some. V and J calls and clone size are as listed in that table; D and trimming were resolved from the DNA. In the table there are about 120,000 clones, under 80% of which are singletons. Material for sequencing was peripheral blood. The receptor was isolated from a man aged 45 to 65 with acute or convalescent COVID-19. The rearrangement uses TRBV24-1 and TRBJ2-5; TRBD1 might be the D (6 bases). The CDR3 sequence: CATSQGGWGETQYF. As DNA, the CDR3 is TGTGCCACCAGCCAAGGGGGATGGGGAGAGACCCAGTACTTC.